The text below deals with one T cell receptor beta chain. No cognate antigen has been identified for it. There are no base qualities to consult, and no much larger clone falls within one base. The trial excluded patients who had a history of autoimmune disease or were on systemic immunosuppression. Peripheral blood for TCR sequencing was collected from all dose cohorts at baseline, on cycle 4 day 1, and on cycle 7 day 1. The samples were taken from a phase I, first-in-human, multicenter, open-label dose-escalation trial of ivuxolimab. The trial enrolled adults with locally advanced or metastatic head and neck squamous cell, hepatocellular, melanoma or renal cell carcinoma. Before TCR sequencing, CD4+ T cells and CD8+ T cells were sorted from peripheral blood as separate populations. This sample is part of a study of OX40 agonist ivuxolimab in advanced cancers. With respect to the entire study: Ivuxolimab was an agonistic, fully human IgG2 monoclonal antibody directed against OX40 (CD134), a costimulatory receptor. Intravenous ivuxolimab was administered to patients every 2 weeks at six dose levels: 0.01, 0.1, 0.3, 1.5, 3 and 10 mg/kg. Of the approximately 50 dose-escalation patients, hepatocellular carcinoma was present in around 20, melanoma in around 15, renal cell carcinoma in 9 and head and neck cancer in 9. The dose-escalation cohort was about 83% male with a mean age of 60 years, ranging from 23 to 79. Patients were allowed to have had prior anti-PD-1, anti-PD-L1 or anti-CTLA-4 therapy, and 40% of the dose-escalation patients had been treated with checkpoint inhibitors. Partial responses occurred in three dose-escalation patients, of whom one had hepatocellular carcinoma and two had cutaneous melanoma. Peripheral TCRbeta sequencing aimed to test whether ivuxolimab altered TCR sequence diversity and caused clonal T-cell expansion. The paper describes the monotherapy dose-escalation part (N ≈ 50 patients) of the phase I trial of ivuxolimab. Results and caveats for the whole study, not just this receptor: In the 0.1-3.0 mg/kg groups, partial responders had among the lowest normalized peripheral clonal expansion, particularly in CD8+ T cells. After ivuxolimab, CD8+ T cells had more expanded clones than CD4+ T cells on average. Low levels of normalized T-cell clonal expansion were also seen in some patients who did not respond. The antigen specificity of the clonally expanded peripheral T cells was not determined. At doses of 0.1 to 3.0 mg/kg, clonal expansion of both CD4+ and CD8+ blood T cells was observed from baseline to week 6.

For sequencing of the TCRbeta CDR3 region, genomic DNA was extracted from the sorted cells. The immunoSEQ Assay was used to sequence the TCRbeta CDR3 regions. Drawn from immuneACCESS, this table holds only the in-frame rearrangements with V and J called that TCRdb kept. Clones are partly lost; checked studies trace under half to an unresolved V gene and leave the rest unexplained. The sample table lists more than 50,000 clones, more than 75% of them with a count of one. The ten largest clones take up about 5.6% of the sample. The CDR3 goes from the cysteine to the phenylalanine over 16 residues. Only the CDR3 DNA is retained, 48 bases long and in frame from the first base. Trimming removed 3 bases from V and 6 bases from J, leaving 18 bases between the germline ends. CDR1 LNHDA and CDR2 SQIVND are derived from the germline V gene (reference sequence).

This sequence was found in an adult with an advanced solid tumor such as melanoma, head and neck, liver or kidney cancer. The rearrangement combines TRBV19 with TRBJ1-5, with TRBD1 as a weak D call on 5 bases. The sequencing used CD4+ or CD8+ T cells sorted from blood, collected in a trial of the OX40 agonist ivuxolimab. The nucleotides read TGTGCCAGTAGTATCGGGGGTACAGTGCCATCTCAGCCCCAGCATTTT. This is translated as CASSIGGTVPSQPQHF.